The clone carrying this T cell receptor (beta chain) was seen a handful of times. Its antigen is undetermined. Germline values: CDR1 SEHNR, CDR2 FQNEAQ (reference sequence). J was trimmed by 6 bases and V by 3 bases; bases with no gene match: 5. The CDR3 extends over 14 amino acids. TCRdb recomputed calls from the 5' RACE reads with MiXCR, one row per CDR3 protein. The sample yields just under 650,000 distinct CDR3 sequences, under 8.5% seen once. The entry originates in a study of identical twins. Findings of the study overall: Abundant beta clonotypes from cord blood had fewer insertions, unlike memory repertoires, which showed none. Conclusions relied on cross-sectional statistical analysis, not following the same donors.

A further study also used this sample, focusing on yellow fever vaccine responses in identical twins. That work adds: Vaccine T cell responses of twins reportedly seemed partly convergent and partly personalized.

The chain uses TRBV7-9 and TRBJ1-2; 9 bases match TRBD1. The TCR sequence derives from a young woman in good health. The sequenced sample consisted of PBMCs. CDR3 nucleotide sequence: TGTGCCAGCAGCTTGGGGACAGGGATTGATGGCTACACCTTC. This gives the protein CASSLGTGIDGYTF. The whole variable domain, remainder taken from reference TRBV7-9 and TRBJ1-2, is DTGVSQNPRHKITKRGQNVTFRCDPISEHNRLYWYRQTLGQGPEFLTYFQNEAQLEKSRLLSDRFSAERPKGSFSTLEIQRTEQGDSAMYLCASSLGTGIDGYTFGSGTRLTVV.